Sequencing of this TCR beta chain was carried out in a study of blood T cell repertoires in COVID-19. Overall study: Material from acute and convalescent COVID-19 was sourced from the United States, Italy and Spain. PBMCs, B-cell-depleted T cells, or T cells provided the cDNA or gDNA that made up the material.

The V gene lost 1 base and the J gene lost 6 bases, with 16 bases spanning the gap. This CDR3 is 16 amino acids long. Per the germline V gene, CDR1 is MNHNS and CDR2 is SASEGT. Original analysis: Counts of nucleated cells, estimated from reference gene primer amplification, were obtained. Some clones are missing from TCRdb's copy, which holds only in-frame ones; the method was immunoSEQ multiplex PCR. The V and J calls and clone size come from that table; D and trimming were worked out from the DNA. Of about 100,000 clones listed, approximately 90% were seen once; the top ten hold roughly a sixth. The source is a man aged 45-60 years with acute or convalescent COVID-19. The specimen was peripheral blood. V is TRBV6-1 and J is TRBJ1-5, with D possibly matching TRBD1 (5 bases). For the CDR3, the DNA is TGTGCCAGCAGTGAAGTTAGGAGGGCAGGGAGTCAGCCCCAGCATTTT. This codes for CASSEVRRAGSQPQHF.